This TCR beta chain comes out of a study of vaccination and CD4 T cells after COVID-19. Overall study: In culture, cells were exposed to overlapping spike peptides from SARS-CoV-2, HCoV-NL63, HCoV-OC43 and HCoV-229E.

The V gene end was trimmed by 4 bases and the J gene end by 6 bases; junction bases not matched to a gene: 7. This CDR3 region has 15 residues. Germline V CDR1 and CDR2: MNHNS, SASEGT. Treatment described: roughly ten-day PBMC culture with coronavirus spike peptide pools or control peptides (ViraFEST assay). Researchers used the Oncomine TCR Beta short-read assay to sequence DNA from cultured CD4+ T cells. The genomic DNA was obtained from cultured CD4+ T cells by extraction with the QIAamp micro DNA kit. TCRdb reanalysed the PCR reads using MiXCR and keeps one entry per CDR3 protein. The sample has about 8,800 distinct CDR3 sequences, approximately 59% seen once; the top ten hold about 16%. General study results and limits: Vaccine-specific clones in convalescent patients were spike mono-reactive in 304 of 307 cases.

With respect to this clonotype: Its matching antigen is unknown.

J is TRBJ2-1 and V is TRBV6-1, with 9 bases that match TRBD1. This sample comprised cultured CD4+ T cells from blood, obtained after SARS-CoV-2 vaccination. The sequence was obtained from a human donor with COVID-19. This CDR3 is CASSALTTGGNEQFF. The CDR3 region has the DNA TGTGCCAGCAGTGCCCTCACGACAGGGGGCAATGAGCAGTTCTTC.